The next 21 T cell receptor beta chains were all read from a single sample in a study of blood T cells in healthy people across ages (dated by TCRdb to the mid-2010s). Library prep was done by 5' RACE. A second PCR of about 7 to 12 cycles was run with a J-beta primer mix and a sample-barcoded 5' primer. In-frame beta chains were kept once TCRdb had trimmed the public reads at Q25 with fastp and called clones with MiXCR. Each record represents a unique CDR3 protein, reported with the most common genes and DNA among its rows. The sample table shows some 1.8 million distinct CDR3 sequences, and around 40% are seen once. 20% to 25% of the sample goes to the ten largest clones. Sequences were obtained from blood. The origin of the receptors is a human donor in good health.

This sequence joins TRBV10-2 and TRBJ1-1; the D is unclear. Trimming left V 8 bases short and J 4 bases short, with 8 bases between. Germline-derived CDR1 and CDR2 are WSHSY and SAAADI. This CDR3 has 11 residues. The CDR3 DNA reads TGCGCCAGCGCCGTTGGCACTGAAGCTTTCTTT. Translation gives CASAVGTEAFF.

V and J are TRBV11-2 and TRBJ1-4, with D perhaps TRBD1 (5 bases). Trimming shortened V by 0 bases and J by 4 bases, and 12 bases separated the two germline ends. The germline V gene has CDR1 SGHAT and CDR2 FQNNGV. This CDR3 has 16 amino acids. The CDR3 sequence: CASSLDPGPINEKLFF. DNA for the CDR3: TGTGCCAGCAGCTTAGACCCGGGACCGATTAATGAAAAACTGTTTTTT.

This clonotype was seen only once. The chain is built from TRBV19 and TRBJ1-1; D not resolved. V was shortened by 7 bases and J by 2 bases, with 11 bases between the two germline ends. The CDR3 is 13 amino acids. Per germline, CDR1 LNHDA and CDR2 SQIVND (reference sequence). CDR3 sequence reads: CASKPLTNTEAFF. The CDR3, as DNA: TGTGCCAGTAAACCCCTTACTAACACTGAAGCTTTCTTT.

This clonotype was recorded many times. This sequence joins TRBV29-1 and TRBJ2-1; D unclear. The length of the CDR3 is 12 residues. Trimming pared 7 bases from V and 7 bases from J, leaving 14 bases between. Germline CDR1 reads SQVTM; CDR2 reads ANQGSEA. The CDR3 loop reads CSAALAGNEQFF. DNA for the CDR3: TGCAGCGCTGCCCTTGCCGGTAATGAGCAGTTCTTC.

This clonotype showed up just a few times. The CDR3 sequence is CASSLSGTGFGGYTF. CDR3 coding DNA: TGCGCCAGCAGTCTATCCGGGACAGGTTTCGGTGGCTACACCTTC. The chain uses TRBV5-1 and TRBJ1-2, with 8 bases lining up with TRBD1. The ends lost 5 bases at V and 7 bases at J; junction bases unmatched: 13. The CDR3 consists of 15 residues. Looked up from germline, CDR1 is SGHRS and CDR2 is YFSETQ.

This chain uses TRBV4-2 with TRBJ2-7, with D perhaps TRBD1 (5 bases). The CDR3 has 15 amino acids. From germline, CDR1 is LGHNA and CDR2 YNFKEQ. V lost 5 bases and J 0 bases, leaving 14 bases between the germline ends. This CDR3 is CASSFQTESSYEQYF. In nucleotides, the CDR3 is TGTGCCAGCAGCTTCCAGACAGAAAGCTCCTACGAGCAGTACTTC.

In its sample, this clonotype was seen many times. The chain joins TRBV13 to TRBJ2-7; TRBD2 agrees at 7 bases. CDR1 is PRHDT and CDR2 is FYEKMQ in the germline V gene (reference sequence). With 5 bases clipped from V and 1 base from J, the junction kept 5 bases outside the gene matches. This CDR3 comprises 14 residues. The CDR3 region has the DNA TGTGCCAGCAGCCCGGGGGGTGTGTCCTACGAGCAGTACTTC. Its protein product is CASSPGGVSYEQYF.

V and J are TRBV9 and TRBJ2-2; D gene unclear. CDR1 SGDLS and CDR2 YYNGEE come from the germline V gene. The CDR3 consists of 12 residues. Trimming stripped 1 base from V and 6 bases from J, with 4 bases between. The CDR3 sequence: CASSVRSGELFF. The CDR3 bases are TGTGCCAGCAGCGTAAGGTCCGGGGAGCTGTTTTTT.

The V gene is TRBV6-1, the J gene TRBJ1-2; D remains ambiguous. V was cut by 2 bases and J by 7 bases, with 11 bases left in between. Germline V lookup: CDR1 MNHNS, CDR2 SASEGT. This CDR3 spans 13 amino acids. DNA of the CDR3: TGTGCCAGCAGTGAATTTGCGCTCGGTGGCTACACCTTC. This encodes CASSEFALGGYTF.

This clonotype was seen more than once but under ten times. This chain connects TRBV6-2 or TRBV6-3 to TRBJ2-7; D unresolved. The CDR3 sequence is 16 residues long. V shed 4 bases and J shed 3 bases, with 19 bases lying between them. Per germline, CDR1 MNHEY and CDR2 SVGEGT. The CDR3: CASSWRRYGHIYEQYF. The CDR3 DNA is TGTGCCAGCAGTTGGAGAAGGTATGGGCACATCTACGAGCAGTACTTC.

This clonotype was found a few times. V usage is TRBV4-2 and J usage is TRBJ2-4; D possibly matches TRBD1 or TRBD2 (5 bases each). The germline V and J ends were trimmed by 1 base and 15 bases, with 19 bases remaining between them. This CDR3 spans 14 amino acids. CDR1 LGHNA and CDR2 YNFKEQ come from the germline V gene. DNA of the CDR3: TGTGCCAGCAGCCAAGTATTCGTGGGGGACGCCCGGTACTTC. This sequence encodes CASSQVFVGDARYF.

This clonotype was detected ten times or more. This rearrangement joins TRBV5-5 to TRBJ2-7; D not certain. Germline assignment: CDR1 SGHKS and CDR2 YYEKEE (reference sequence). Deletions cut 0 bases from V and 4 bases from J, with 11 bases between. CDR3 size: 14 residues. For the CDR3, the DNA is TGTGCCAGCAGCTTGGAGGCCGGATGGTACGAGCAGTACTTC. Translation gives CASSLEAGWYEQYF.

This rearrangement joins TRBV29-1 to TRBJ1-1; possibly TRBD1 for D (5 bases). This CDR3 is built from 13 residues. Per germline, CDR1 SQVTM and CDR2 ANQGSEA. V was clipped by 7 bases and J by 3 bases, with 15 bases between them. The CDR3 DNA is TGCAGCGCTGCCTCGGGACTTGACACTGAAGCTTTCTTT. Amino acids: CSAASGLDTEAFF.

The chain has TRBV7-2 and TRBJ1-2, with D possibly TRBD1 on 5 matching bases. V was shortened by 3 bases and J by 3 bases, with 8 bases between the two germline ends. The CDR3 sequence is 13 residues long. Germline loops: CDR1 SGHTA, CDR2 FQGNSA. The CDR3 DNA sequence: TGTGCCAGCAGCTTCCGGGACTACTATGGCTACACCTTC. Translating it yields CASSFRDYYGYTF.

This clonotype was seen only a few times. This chain connects TRBV12-3 or TRBV12-4 to TRBJ1-1, with TRBD1 identical over 10 bases. This CDR3 is 17 amino acids long. V was clipped by 6 bases and J by 0 bases; unmatched bases: 10. The CDR3 region is CASSRDRGRFMNTEAFF. CDR3 bases: TGTGCCAGCAGCCGGGACAGGGGACGATTCATGAACACTGAAGCTTTCTTT.

CDR3 sequence reads: CASSYSGGGTSYEQYF. CDR3 in DNA: TGTGCCAGCAGTTACTCAGGCGGGGGGACCTCCTACGAGCAGTACTTC. The V call is TRBV6-5, the J call TRBJ2-7; TRBD2 agrees at 8 bases. After removal of 0 bases from V and 0 bases from J, the junction contained 4 bases not matched to a gene. Per the germline V gene, CDR1 is MNHEY and CDR2 is SVGAGI. This CDR3 contains 16 residues.

This clonotype was detected only a few times. The V and J genes are TRBV11-1 and TRBJ2-4; 7 bases fit TRBD1. Per germline, CDR1 SGHAT and CDR2 FQDESV (reference sequence). The CDR3 extends over 17 amino acids. With 2 bases clipped from V and 5 bases from J, the junction kept 12 bases outside the gene matches. CDR3 nucleotide sequence: TGTGCCAGCAGCTTATGGGCAGAAAGGGGGACAGAAAACATTCAGTACTTC. Translated: CASSLWAERGTENIQYF.

This clonotype was observed a few times. The chain couples TRBV5-1 to TRBJ1-6, with unresolved D. Per germline, CDR1 SGHRS and CDR2 YFSETQ. Between the trimmed V and J ends, which lost 0 bases and 8 bases, there was a span of 9 bases. There are 14 residues in the CDR3. The chain's CDR3 is CASSLGSKYSPLHF. The CDR3 nucleotides are TGCGCCAGCAGCTTGGGCAGTAAATATTCACCCCTCCACTTT.

There are a few counts of this clonotype. CDR3 coding DNA: TGTGCCAGCAGCCCCGCAGGGGGTTCTGGCAATGAGCAGTTCTTC. This sequence encodes CASSPAGGSGNEQFF. The V and J genes are TRBV7-3 and TRBJ2-1, with 7 nucleotides matching TRBD1. CDR3 size: 15 residues. With V trimmed by 5 bases and J by 6 bases, 10 bases remained unmatched. Germline V CDR1 and CDR2: SGHTA, FQGTGA.

DNA for the CDR3: TGCGCCAGCAGCCAAGATGTCGTCGGTTACTACGAGCAGTACTTC. The encoded protein is CASSQDVVGYYEQYF. The chain carries TRBV4-3 and TRBJ2-7; D remains ambiguous. CDR3 length: 15 residues. Germline V gene data show CDR1 as LGHNA and CDR2 as YSLEER. V was cut by 0 bases and J by 3 bases, with 12 bases left in between.

The J gene is TRBJ2-3, the V gene TRBV5-1; tentative D call: TRBD2 (6 bases). Trimming pared 5 bases from V and 5 bases from J, leaving 15 bases between. CDR3 size: 14 residues. Looked up from germline, CDR1 is SGHRS and CDR2 is YFSETQ. In nucleotides, the CDR3 is TGCGCCAGCAGGTTTCGACTAGTTGGAGATACGCAGTATTTT. It encodes CASRFRLVGDTQYF.